This TCR beta chain was recovered during a study of cytotoxic CD8 clonotypes in ibrutinib-treated CLL. Study-wide points: Baseline values of clonality outstripped age-matched healthy donors and followed circulating CD8+ T-cell counts.

The ends lost 0 bases at V and 4 bases at J; junction bases unmatched: 4. Germline V gives CDR1 SGDLS, CDR2 YYNGEE. The length of the CDR3 is 15 residues. Profiled with immunoSEQ multiplex PCR; TCRdb holds only in-frame clones, not every one. Here the sample spans roughly 180,000 clones, about four fifths being singletons. Remarks on this clone: Its antigen remains unidentified.

The sequencing here drew on PBMCs, taken after 24 months of ibrutinib treatment. The chain has TRBV9 and TRBJ2-5, with 9 nucleotides matching TRBD1. The TCR was taken from a human donor with chronic lymphocytic leukemia. The CDR3 sequence is CASSVGTGGLETQYF. The CDR3 DNA reads as TGTGCCAGCAGCGTAGGAACAGGGGGCCTAGAGACCCAGTACTTC.